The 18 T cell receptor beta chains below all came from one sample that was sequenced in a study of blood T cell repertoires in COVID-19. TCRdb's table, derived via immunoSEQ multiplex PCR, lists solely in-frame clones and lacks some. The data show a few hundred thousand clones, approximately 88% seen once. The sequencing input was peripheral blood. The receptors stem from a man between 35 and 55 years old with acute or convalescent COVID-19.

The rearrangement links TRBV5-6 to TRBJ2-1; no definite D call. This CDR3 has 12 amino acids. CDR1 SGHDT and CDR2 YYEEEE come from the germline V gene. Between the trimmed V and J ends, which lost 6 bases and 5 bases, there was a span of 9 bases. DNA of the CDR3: TGTGCCAGCACCTCTGTTGACAATGAGCAGTTCTTC. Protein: CASTSVDNEQFF.

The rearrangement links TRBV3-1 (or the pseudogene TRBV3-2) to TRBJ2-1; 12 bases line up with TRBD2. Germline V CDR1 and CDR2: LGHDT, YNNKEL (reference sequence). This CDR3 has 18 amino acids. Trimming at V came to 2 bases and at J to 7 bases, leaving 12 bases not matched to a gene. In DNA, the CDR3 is TGTGCCAGCAGCCAACCACAAGCGACTAGCGGGAGCATAAATGAGCAGTTCTTC. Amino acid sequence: CASSQPQATSGSINEQFF.

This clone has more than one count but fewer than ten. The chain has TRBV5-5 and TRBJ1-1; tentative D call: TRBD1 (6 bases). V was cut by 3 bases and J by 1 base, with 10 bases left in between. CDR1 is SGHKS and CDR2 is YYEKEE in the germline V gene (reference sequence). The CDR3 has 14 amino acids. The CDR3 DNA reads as TGTGCCAGCAGCTGGGCGGGGGCGAACACTGAAGCTTTCTTT. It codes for CASSWAGANTEAFF.

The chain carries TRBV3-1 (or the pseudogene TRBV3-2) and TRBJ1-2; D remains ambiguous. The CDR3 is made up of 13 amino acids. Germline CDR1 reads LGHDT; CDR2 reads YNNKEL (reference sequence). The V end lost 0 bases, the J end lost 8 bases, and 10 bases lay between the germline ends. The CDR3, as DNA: TGTGCCAGCAGCCAAGACAGGTGGAAAGGCTACACCTTC. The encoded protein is CASSQDRWKGYTF.

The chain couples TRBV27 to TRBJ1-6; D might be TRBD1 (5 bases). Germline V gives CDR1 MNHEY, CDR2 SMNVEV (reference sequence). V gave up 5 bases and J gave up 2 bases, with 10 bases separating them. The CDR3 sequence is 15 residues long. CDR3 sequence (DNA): TGTGCCAGCAGTATAGCGGGGGCCTATAATTCACCCCTCCACTTT. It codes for CASSIAGAYNSPLHF.

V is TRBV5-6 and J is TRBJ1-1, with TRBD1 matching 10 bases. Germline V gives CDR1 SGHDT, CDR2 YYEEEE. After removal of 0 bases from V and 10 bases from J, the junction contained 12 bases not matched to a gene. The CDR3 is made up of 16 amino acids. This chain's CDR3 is CASSLEGQGLSYRAFF. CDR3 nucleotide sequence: TGTGCCAGCAGCTTGGAGGGACAGGGGTTATCGTATCGAGCTTTCTTT.

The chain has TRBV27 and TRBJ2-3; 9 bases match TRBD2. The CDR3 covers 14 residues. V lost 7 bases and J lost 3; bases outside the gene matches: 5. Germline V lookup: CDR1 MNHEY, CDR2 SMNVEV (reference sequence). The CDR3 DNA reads TGTGCCAGCAAACGCGGGAGGGGGACAGATACGCAGTATTTT. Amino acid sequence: CASKRGRGTDTQYF.

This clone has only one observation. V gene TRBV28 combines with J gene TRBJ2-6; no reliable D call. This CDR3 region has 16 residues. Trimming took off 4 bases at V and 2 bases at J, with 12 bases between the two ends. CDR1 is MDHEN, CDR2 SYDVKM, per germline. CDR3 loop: CASSYPRSTGANVLTF. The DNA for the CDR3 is TGTGCCAGCAGTTATCCTCGGAGTACTGGGGCCAACGTCCTGACTTTC.

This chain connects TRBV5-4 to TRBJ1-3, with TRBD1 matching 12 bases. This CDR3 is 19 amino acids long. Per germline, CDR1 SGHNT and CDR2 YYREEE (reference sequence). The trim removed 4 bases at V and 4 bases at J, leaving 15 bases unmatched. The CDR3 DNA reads TGTGCCAGCAGCCCCGGGACAGGGGGCAGCAGATTAGAAGGAAACACCATATATTTT. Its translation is CASSPGTGGSRLEGNTIYF. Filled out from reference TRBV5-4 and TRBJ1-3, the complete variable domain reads ETGVTQSPTHLIKTRGQQVTLRCSSQSGHNTVSWYQQALGQGPQFIFQYYREEENGRGNFPPRFSGLQFPNYSSELNVNALELDDSALYLCASSPGTGGSRLEGNTIYFGEGSWLTVV.

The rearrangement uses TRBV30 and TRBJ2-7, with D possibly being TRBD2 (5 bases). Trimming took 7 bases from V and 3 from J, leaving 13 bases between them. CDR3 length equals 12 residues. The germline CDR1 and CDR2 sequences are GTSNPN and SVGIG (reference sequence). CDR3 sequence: CAYTAGLYEQYF. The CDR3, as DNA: TGTGCCTATACGGCGGGCCTCTACGAGCAGTACTTC.

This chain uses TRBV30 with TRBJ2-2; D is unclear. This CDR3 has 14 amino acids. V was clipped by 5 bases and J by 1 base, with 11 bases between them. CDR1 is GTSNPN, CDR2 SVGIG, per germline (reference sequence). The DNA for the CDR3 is TGTGCCTGGCAGCTGGGCCTGAACACCGGGGAGCTGTTTTTT. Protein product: CAWQLGLNTGELFF.

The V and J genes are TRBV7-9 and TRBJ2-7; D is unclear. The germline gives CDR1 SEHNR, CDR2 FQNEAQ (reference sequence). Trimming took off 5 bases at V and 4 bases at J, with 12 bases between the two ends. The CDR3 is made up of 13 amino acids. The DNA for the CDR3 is TGTGCCAGCAGCGAGACCTCGAGGTACGAGCAGTACTTC. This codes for CASSETSRYEQYF.

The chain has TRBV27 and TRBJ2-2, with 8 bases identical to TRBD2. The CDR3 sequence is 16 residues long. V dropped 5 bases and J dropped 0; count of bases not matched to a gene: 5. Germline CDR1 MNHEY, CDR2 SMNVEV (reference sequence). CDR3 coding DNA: TGTGCCAGCAGTCCCCTTAGCGGGGCGAACACCGGGGAGCTGTTTTTT. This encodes CASSPLSGANTGELFF.

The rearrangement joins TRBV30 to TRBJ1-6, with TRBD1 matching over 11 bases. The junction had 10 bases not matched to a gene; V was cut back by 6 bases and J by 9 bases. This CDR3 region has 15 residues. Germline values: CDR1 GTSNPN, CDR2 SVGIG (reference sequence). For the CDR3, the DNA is TGTGCCTGCCAAAGGACAGGGGGCATGGGTTCACCCCTCCACTTT. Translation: CACQRTGGMGSPLHF. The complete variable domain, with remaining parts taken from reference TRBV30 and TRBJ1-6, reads SQTIHQWPATLVQPVGSPLSLECTVEGTSNPNLYWYRQAAGRGLQLLFYSVGIGQISSEVPQNLSASRPQDRQFILSSKKLLLSDSGFYLCACQRTGGMGSPLHFGNGTRLTVT.

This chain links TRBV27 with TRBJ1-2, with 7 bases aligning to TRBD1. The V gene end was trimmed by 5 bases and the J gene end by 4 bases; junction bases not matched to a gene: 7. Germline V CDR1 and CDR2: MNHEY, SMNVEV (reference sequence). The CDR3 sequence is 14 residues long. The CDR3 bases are TGTGCCAGCAGTATAACACAGGGGCGCTATGGCTACACCTTC. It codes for CASSITQGRYGYTF.

The DNA for the CDR3 is TGTGCCAGCAGCTTAGAGGGACAGGGGGCCAACGAGCAGTACTTC. It encodes CASSLEGQGANEQYF. The rearrangement joins TRBV13 to TRBJ2-7, with 12 bases lining up with TRBD1. Germline assignment: CDR1 PRHDT and CDR2 FYEKMQ (reference sequence). The CDR3 has 15 amino acids. Losses at the gene ends were 1 base for V and 5 bases for J; bases not matched to a gene: 3.

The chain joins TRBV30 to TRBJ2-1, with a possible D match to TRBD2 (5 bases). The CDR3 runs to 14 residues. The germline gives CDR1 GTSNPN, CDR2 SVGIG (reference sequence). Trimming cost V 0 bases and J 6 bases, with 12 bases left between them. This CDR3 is CAWSVPRGGNEQFF. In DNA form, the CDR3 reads TGTGCCTGGAGTGTACCGAGAGGAGGCAATGAGCAGTTCTTC.

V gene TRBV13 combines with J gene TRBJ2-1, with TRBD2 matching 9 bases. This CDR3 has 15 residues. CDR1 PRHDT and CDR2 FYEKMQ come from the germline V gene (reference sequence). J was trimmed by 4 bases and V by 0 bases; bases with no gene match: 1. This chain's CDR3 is CASSLGTSGYNEQFF. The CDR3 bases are TGTGCCAGCAGCTTAGGGACTAGCGGTTACAATGAGCAGTTCTTC.